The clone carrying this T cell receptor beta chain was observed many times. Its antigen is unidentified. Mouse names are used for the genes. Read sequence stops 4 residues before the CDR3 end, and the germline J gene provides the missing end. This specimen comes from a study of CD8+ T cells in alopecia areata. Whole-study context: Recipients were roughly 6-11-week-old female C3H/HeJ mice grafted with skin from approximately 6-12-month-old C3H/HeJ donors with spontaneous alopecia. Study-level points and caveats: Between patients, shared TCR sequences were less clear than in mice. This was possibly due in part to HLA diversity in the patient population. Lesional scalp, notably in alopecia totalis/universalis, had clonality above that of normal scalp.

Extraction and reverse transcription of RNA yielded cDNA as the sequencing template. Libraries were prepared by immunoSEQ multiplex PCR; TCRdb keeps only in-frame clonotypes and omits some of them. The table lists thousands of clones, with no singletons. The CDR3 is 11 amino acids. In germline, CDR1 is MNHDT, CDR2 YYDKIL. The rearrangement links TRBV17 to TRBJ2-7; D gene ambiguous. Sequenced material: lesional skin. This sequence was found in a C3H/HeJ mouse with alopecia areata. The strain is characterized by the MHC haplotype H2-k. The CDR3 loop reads CASSHKYEQYF. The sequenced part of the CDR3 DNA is TGTGCTAGCAGTCACAAATAT.